This T cell receptor beta chain was documented in a study of blood T cell repertoires in COVID-19. This clone appeared once. The V and J ends lost 1 base and 0 bases respectively, with 10 bases between them. This CDR3 has 16 amino acids. In germline, CDR1 is LNHNV, CDR2 YYDKDF (reference sequence). Generated by immunoSEQ multiplex PCR, the TCRdb table keeps only in-frame clones and is missing some. The table records hundreds of thousands of clones, 85% to 90% of them present only once. The clonotype originates from a woman aged 18-35 years with acute or convalescent COVID-19. The rearrangement joins TRBV15 to TRBJ1-3; D remains ambiguous. Sequencing was carried out using peripheral blood. The CDR3, as DNA: TGTGCCACCAGCAGAGGCCGGGAGAGCTCTGGAAACACCATATATTTT. Protein product: CATSRGRESSGNTIYF.